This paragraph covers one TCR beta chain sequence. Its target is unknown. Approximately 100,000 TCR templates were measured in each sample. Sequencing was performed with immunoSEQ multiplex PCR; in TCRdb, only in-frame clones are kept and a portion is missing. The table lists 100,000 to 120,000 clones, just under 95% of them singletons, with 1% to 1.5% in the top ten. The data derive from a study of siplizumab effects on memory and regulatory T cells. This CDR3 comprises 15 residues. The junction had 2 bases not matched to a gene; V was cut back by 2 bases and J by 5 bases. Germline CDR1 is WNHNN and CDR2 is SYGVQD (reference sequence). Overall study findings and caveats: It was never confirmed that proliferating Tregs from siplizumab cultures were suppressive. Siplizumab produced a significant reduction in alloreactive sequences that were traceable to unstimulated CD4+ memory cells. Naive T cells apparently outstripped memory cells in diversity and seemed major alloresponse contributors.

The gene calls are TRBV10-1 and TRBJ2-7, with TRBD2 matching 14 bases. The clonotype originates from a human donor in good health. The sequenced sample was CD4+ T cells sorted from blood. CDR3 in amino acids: CASSEGTSGRNEQYF. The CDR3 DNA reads TGCGCCAGCAGTGAGGGGACTAGCGGGAGAAACGAGCAGTACTTC.